Below are 23 T cell receptor beta chains sequenced from a single sample in a study of blood T cells in healthy people across ages (dated by TCRdb to between 2014 and 2017). Library preparation used 5' RACE. The listed sequencing device is Illumina HiSeq 2500. A second roughly 6 to 12 cycle PCR used a sample-barcoded 5' primer and a J-beta primer mix. The public sequencing data were trimmed at Q25 with fastp and processed into clonotypes with MiXCR by TCRdb, which kept only in-frame beta chains. Each CDR3 protein gets just one entry, which takes the most common genes and DNA from the rows behind it. In this sample the table shows approximately 1.5 million distinct CDR3 sequences, about 31% of which occur a single time. The ten largest clones capture around 11% of the sample. The sequenced material came from blood. The receptors stem from a woman between 25 and 40 years old in good health.

CDR3 sequence (DNA): TGTGCCAGCAGCTTAGTGGGGGTTGGAGCGGGAAAGAGAGCTGAGCAGTTCTTC. Encoded protein: CASSLVGVGAGKRAEQFF. The chain combines TRBV11-1 with TRBJ2-1; 7 positions agree with TRBD2. Germline lookup yields CDR1 SGHAT and CDR2 FQDESV (reference sequence). Trimming cost V 1 base and J 9 bases; bases outside gene matches: 18. CDR3 length equals 18 residues.

As for this clonotype: Since a much larger clone is just one base distant, this may be a read error. The V and J genes are TRBV12-3 or TRBV12-4 and TRBJ2-5, with D possibly being TRBD1 (6 bases). With 6 bases removed from V and 5 bases from J, the gap between germline ends came to 13 bases. This CDR3 is 13 amino acids long. The CDR3 spells CASRAQGSETQYF. CDR3 nucleotides: TGTGCCAGCAGGGCACAGGGTTCCGAGACCCAGTACTTC.

In this sample, this clonotype turned up a few times. The J gene is TRBJ2-3, the V gene TRBV7-9; tentatively, D is TRBD2 (6 bases). Trimming shortened V by 3 bases and J by 2 bases, and 18 bases separated the two germline ends. CDR1 is SEHNR, CDR2 FQNEAQ, per germline (reference sequence). This CDR3 is built from 17 residues. CDR3 in DNA: TGTGCCAGCAGCTTTGGTTCCGGGACTGGGTCCACAGATACGCAGTATTTT. It is translated as CASSFGSGTGSTDTQYF.

The sample holds many counts of this clonotype. The genes are TRBV27 and TRBJ2-1, with D perhaps TRBD2 (5 bases). Germline V gives CDR1 MNHEY, CDR2 SMNVEV (reference sequence). V lost 5 bases and J 0 bases, leaving 11 bases between the germline ends. This CDR3 has 15 amino acids. CDR3 region: CASSLRGSSYNEQFF. The CDR3 DNA sequence: TGTGCCAGCAGTCTTCGTGGGAGCTCCTACAATGAGCAGTTCTTC.

Concerning this clonotype itself: Germline is not matched at one junction end, which may reflect a read error. The chain recombines TRBV20-1 with TRBJ1-2; TRBD1 agrees at 8 bases. Germline assignment: CDR1 DFQATT and CDR2 SNEGSKA (reference sequence). CDR3 size: 16 residues. Here the CDR3 reads CSASRDRRKANYGHTF. The CDR3 DNA sequence: TGCAGTGCTAGTAGGGACAGGCGGAAAGCTAACTATGGCCACACCTTC.

The DNA of the CDR3 is TGTGCCAGCAGCCGTCGGGACAGGGGAACCTACGAGCAGTACTTC. Its protein product is CASSRRDRGTYEQYF. The chain recombines TRBV5-4 with TRBJ2-7, with 10 bases identical to TRBD1. The germline CDR1 and CDR2 sequences are SGHNT and YYREEE (reference sequence). V dropped 4 bases and J dropped 2; count of bases not matched to a gene: 6. This CDR3 has 15 residues.

This clonotype came up a few times. The chain has TRBV20-1 and TRBJ1-6, with D unclear. V gave up 3 bases and J gave up 0 bases, with 15 bases separating them. CDR3 length: 17 amino acids. From germline, CDR1 is DFQATT and CDR2 SNEGSKA (reference sequence). Here the CDR3 DNA reads TGCAGTGCTAGTAGCGGTCCGGGAAGCTCCTATAATTCACCCCTCCACTTT. Translating it yields CSASSGPGSSYNSPLHF.

The rearrangement links TRBV20-1 to TRBJ2-5, with TRBD2 identical over 12 bases. The J call may be faulty, since TRBJ2-7 better matches the DNA end. Germline V CDR1 and CDR2: DFQATT, SNEGSKA (reference sequence). This CDR3 is built from 14 residues. Written as DNA, the CDR3 is TGCAGTGCCCCTGGACTAGCGGGACGAGACGAGCAGTACTTC. Its protein is CSAPGLAGRDEQYF.

This chain links TRBV4-2 with TRBJ2-1; D not certain. The CDR3 covers 16 residues. CDR1 LGHNA and CDR2 YNFKEQ come from the germline V gene. Trimming removed 0 bases from V and 0 bases from J, with 9 bases in between. CDR3 sequence: CASSQEVSSSYNEQFF. DNA for the CDR3: TGTGCCAGCAGCCAAGAAGTCTCGAGCTCCTACAATGAGCAGTTCTTC.

The V gene is TRBV12-3 or TRBV12-4, the J gene TRBJ1-5, with a weak D call TRBD1 (6 bases). V lost 2 bases and J 4 bases, leaving 9 bases between the germline ends. There are 14 residues in the CDR3. CDR3: CASSLWGTNQPQHF. CDR3 DNA sequence: TGTGCCAGCAGTTTATGGGGGACAAATCAGCCCCAGCATTTT.

This chain connects TRBV5-4 to TRBJ1-6; weak D call: TRBD1 (5 bases). Trimming pared 4 bases from V and 4 bases from J, leaving 21 bases between. In germline, CDR1 is SGHNT, CDR2 YYREEE (reference sequence). The CDR3 runs 18 residues. CDR3: CASSTSGRAEGYNSPLHF. In DNA, the CDR3 is TGTGCCAGCAGCACGTCGGGCAGGGCCGAGGGGTATAATTCACCCCTCCACTTT. Full variable domain (remainder filled in from reference TRBV5-4 and TRBJ1-6): ETGVTQSPTHLIKTRGQQVTLRCSSQSGHNTVSWYQQALGQGPQFIFQYYREEENGRGNFPPRFSGLQFPNYSSELNVNALELDDSALYLCASSTSGRAEGYNSPLHFGNGTRLTVT.

Points on this clonotype: Mismatch with germline at one junction end may stem from a read error. The chain uses TRBV4-2 and TRBJ1-1; D not certain. The CDR3 spans 15 residues. Germline lookup yields CDR1 LGHNA and CDR2 YNFKEQ. CDR3 sequence reads: CAGSQDDSQNTEAFF. DNA for the CDR3: TGTGCCGGCAGCCAAGATGATTCCCAGAACACTGAAGCTTTCTTT.

The V call is TRBV12-3 or TRBV12-4, the J call TRBJ1-6, with unresolved D. V dropped 3 bases and J dropped 8 bases, with 8 bases sitting between them. This CDR3 is built from 13 residues. CDR3 in amino acids: CASSFSGDSPLHF. The CDR3 region has the DNA TGTGCCAGCAGTTTTAGCGGAGATTCACCCCTCCACTTT.

This chain joins TRBV20-1 and TRBJ2-7, with D possibly matching TRBD2 (6 bases). CDR1 and CDR2 (germline): DFQATT, SNEGSKA (reference sequence). The germline V and J ends were trimmed by 6 bases and 2 bases, with 20 bases remaining between them. This CDR3 spans 15 amino acids. The CDR3 here is CSATEGSAGAYEQYF. The CDR3 bases are TGCAGTGCCACGGAGGGGAGCGCCGGGGCCTACGAGCAGTACTTC.

Of note for this clonotype: Its ends do not fully match the called genes, so a read error is possible. The V and J genes are TRBV7-9 and TRBJ1-1, with 7 nucleotides matching TRBD1. CDR1 is SEHNR and CDR2 is FQNEAQ in the germline V gene (reference sequence). The CDR3 spans 14 residues. Here the CDR3 reads CASSRTGEGTGAFF. The CDR3 region has the DNA TGTGCCAGCAGCCGAACAGGGGAAGGCACTGGAGCTTTCTTT. Filled out from reference TRBV7-9 and TRBJ1-1, the complete variable domain reads DTGVSQNPRHKITKRGQNVTFRCDPISEHNRLYWYRQTLGQGPEFLTYFQNEAQLEKSRLLSDRFSAERPKGSFSTLEIQRTEQGDSAMYLCASSRTGEGTGAFFGQGTRLTVV.

This clonotype has just one count. The rearrangement uses TRBV21-1 and TRBJ2-7; TRBD1 reflects the table's D call only, with no check against the DNA. TRBV21-1 is tagged as a pseudogene. The CDR3 runs 14 residues. The DNA of the CDR3 is TGTGCCAACAGGCCGGGACGGAGTCCCTACGAGCAGTACTTC. Residues: CANRPGRSPYEQYF.

The chain carries TRBV7-2 and TRBJ1-2; 9 bases align to TRBD1. The CDR3 covers 12 residues. V shed 8 bases and J 7 bases; nucleotides not matched to a gene: 5. Germline CDR1 is SGHTA and CDR2 is FQGNSA. The CDR3 DNA follows: TGTGCCAGCGGGAGGACAGGGGTTGGCTACACCTTC. Encoded protein: CASGRTGVGYTF.

There are a few counts of this clonotype. The V gene is TRBV7-2, the J gene TRBJ1-2, with TRBD1 matching 7 bases. The CDR3 sequence is 15 residues long. Germline-derived CDR1 and CDR2 are SGHTA and FQGNSA. J was trimmed by 4 bases and V by 6 bases; bases with no gene match: 11. CDR3 sequence reads: CASRGPGDRSYGYTF. DNA for the CDR3: TGTGCCAGCAGGGGCCCTGGGGACAGAAGCTATGGCTACACCTTC.

This clonotype occurred a few times. The chain employs TRBV2 and TRBJ1-1; 8 positions match TRBD1. After removal of 0 bases from V and 2 bases from J, the junction contained 2 bases not matched to a gene. The CDR3 consists of 15 residues. The V gene's germline CDR1 is SNHLY and CDR2 FYNNEI. This chain's CDR3 is CASSEAQGANTEAFF. As DNA, the CDR3 is TGTGCCAGCAGTGAAGCCCAGGGGGCAAACACTGAAGCTTTCTTT.

Concerning this clonotype: This may be a read error: a much more frequent sequence differs by one nucleotide. The CDR3 sequence is CSVRPGRPYDEQFF. In DNA form, the CDR3 reads TGCAGCGTTCGGCCAGGGAGACCCTACGATGAGCAGTTCTTC. The chain has TRBV29-1 and TRBJ2-1; D assignment may be TRBD1 or TRBD2 (5 bases each). From germline, CDR1 is SQVTM and CDR2 ANQGSEA. The length of the CDR3 is 14 residues.

Only a few counts were recorded for this clonotype. The chain combines TRBV7-9 with TRBJ1-6; unclear D gene. The V end was cut by 5 bases, the J end by 10 bases, with 15 bases between. This CDR3 region has 14 residues. Germline CDR1 reads SEHNR; CDR2 reads FQNEAQ (reference sequence). This chain's CDR3 is CASSPAGVGSPLHF. In DNA form, the CDR3 reads TGTGCCAGCAGCCCCGCCGGGGTTGGATCACCCCTCCACTTT.

The rearrangement links TRBV2 to TRBJ1-4, with D perhaps TRBD1 (5 bases). Germline V gives CDR1 SNHLY, CDR2 FYNNEI. The CDR3 totals 14 residues. Trimming removed 7 bases at V and 8 bases at J, with 17 bases between. The CDR3 DNA sequence: TGTGCCAGCAACCGGGAGGGGAGAGAAGAAAAACTGTTTTTT. As protein: CASNREGREEKLFF. Supplemented by reference TRBV2 and TRBJ1-4, the full variable domain reads EPEVTQTPSHQVTQMGQEVILRCVPISNHLYFYWYRQILGQKVEFLVSFYNNEISEKSEIFDDQFSVERPDGSNFTLKIRSTKLEDSAMYFCASNREGREEKLFFGSGTQLSVL.

The genes are TRBV10-3 and TRBJ2-1; 10 nucleotides agree with TRBD1. Germline assignment: CDR1 ENHRY and CDR2 SYGVKD. V lost 6 bases and J lost 4; bases outside the gene matches: 15. The CDR3 has 18 amino acids. The DNA for the CDR3 is TGTGCCATCAGCGGTAGTAAATTGGGACAGGGGCATTACAATGAGCAGTTCTTC. As protein: CAISGSKLGQGHYNEQFF.